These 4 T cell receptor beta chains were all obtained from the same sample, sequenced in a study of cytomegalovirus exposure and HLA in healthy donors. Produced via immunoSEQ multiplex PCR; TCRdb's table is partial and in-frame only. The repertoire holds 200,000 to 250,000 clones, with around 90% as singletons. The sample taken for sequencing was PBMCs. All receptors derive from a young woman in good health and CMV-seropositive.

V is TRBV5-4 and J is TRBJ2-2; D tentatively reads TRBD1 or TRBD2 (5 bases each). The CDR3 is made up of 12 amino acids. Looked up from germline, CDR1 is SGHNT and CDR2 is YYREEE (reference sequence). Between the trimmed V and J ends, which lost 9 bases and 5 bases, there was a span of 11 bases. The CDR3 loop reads CATRGDTGELFF. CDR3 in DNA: TGTGCCACCAGAGGGGATACCGGGGAGCTGTTTTTT. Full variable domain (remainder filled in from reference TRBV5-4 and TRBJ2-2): ETGVTQSPTHLIKTRGQQVTLRCSSQSGHNTVSWYQQALGQGPQFIFQYYREEENGRGNFPPRFSGLQFPNYSSELNVNALELDDSALYLCATRGDTGELFFGEGSRLTVL.

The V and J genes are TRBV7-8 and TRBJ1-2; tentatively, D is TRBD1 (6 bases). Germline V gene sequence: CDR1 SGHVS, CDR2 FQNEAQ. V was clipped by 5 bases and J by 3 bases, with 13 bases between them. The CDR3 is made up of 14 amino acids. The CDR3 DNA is TGTGCCAGCAGCACCCGGACAGCCGACTATGGCTACACCTTC. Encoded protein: CASSTRTADYGYTF.

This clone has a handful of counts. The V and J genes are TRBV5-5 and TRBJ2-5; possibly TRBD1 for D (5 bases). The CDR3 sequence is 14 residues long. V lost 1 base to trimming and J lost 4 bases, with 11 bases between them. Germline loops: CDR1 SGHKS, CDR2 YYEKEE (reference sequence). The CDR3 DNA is TGTGCCAGCAGCTTGCGGCAGGGTGGAGAGACCCAGTACTTC. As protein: CASSLRQGGETQYF.

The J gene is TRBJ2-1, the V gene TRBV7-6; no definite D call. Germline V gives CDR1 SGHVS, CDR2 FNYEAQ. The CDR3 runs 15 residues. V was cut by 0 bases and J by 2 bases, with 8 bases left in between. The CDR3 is CASSLARGTYNEQFF. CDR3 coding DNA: TGTGCCAGCAGCTTAGCAAGAGGTACCTACAATGAGCAGTTCTTC.